The present entry profiles one T cell receptor (beta chain) with its context. The antigen is unknown. These data are taken from a study of cytotoxic CD8 clonotypes in ibrutinib-treated CLL. Germline V lookup: CDR1 MNHNS, CDR2 SASEGT. This CDR3 contains 14 residues. Trimming removed 2 bases from V and 3 bases from J, with 10 bases in between. Whole-study results and caveats: In sustained-remission versus progressing patients, sampling times differed. Public clonotypes were uncommon and contracted or stayed stable on treatment. Baseline clonality exceeded age-matched healthy donors and tracked circulating CD8+ T-cell counts.

With sequencing, the targeted depth ranged from 1 in 200,000 to 1 in 1 million T cells. The repertoire was sequenced with immunoSEQ multiplex PCR; TCRdb's copy has only in-frame clones and lacks some. Found here are about 70,000 clones, about nine tenths of them singletons; the top ten hold under 4%. The sample in question was PBMCs, obtained after 12 months of ibrutinib treatment. The rearrangement links TRBV6-1 to TRBJ1-2, with a tentative D call TRBD1 (6 bases). This receptor was taken from a human donor with chronic lymphocytic leukemia. The CDR3 DNA reads as TGTGCCAGCAGTGAATTACGACAGGACTATGGCTACACCTTC. It yields the protein CASSELRQDYGYTF.